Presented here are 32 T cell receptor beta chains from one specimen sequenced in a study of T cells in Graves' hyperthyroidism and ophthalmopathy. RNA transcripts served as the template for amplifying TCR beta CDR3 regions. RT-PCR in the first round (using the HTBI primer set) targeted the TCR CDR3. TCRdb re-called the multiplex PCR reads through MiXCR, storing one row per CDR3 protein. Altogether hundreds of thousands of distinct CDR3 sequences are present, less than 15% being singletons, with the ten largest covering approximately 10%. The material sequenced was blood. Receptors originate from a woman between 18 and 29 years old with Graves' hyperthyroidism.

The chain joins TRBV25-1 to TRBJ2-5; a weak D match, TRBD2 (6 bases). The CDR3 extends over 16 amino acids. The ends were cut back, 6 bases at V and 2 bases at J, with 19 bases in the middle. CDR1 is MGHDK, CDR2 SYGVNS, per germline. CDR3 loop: CASRNRDSYYQETQYF. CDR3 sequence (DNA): TGTGCCAGCAGGAACCGGGACTCCTATTATCAAGAGACCCAGTACTTC. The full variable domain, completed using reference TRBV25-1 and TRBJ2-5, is EADIYQTPRYLVIGTGKKITLECSQTMGHDKMYWYQQDPGMELHLIHYSYGVNSTEKGDLSSESTVSRIRTEHFPLTLESARPSHTSQYLCASRNRDSYYQETQYFGPGTRLLVL.

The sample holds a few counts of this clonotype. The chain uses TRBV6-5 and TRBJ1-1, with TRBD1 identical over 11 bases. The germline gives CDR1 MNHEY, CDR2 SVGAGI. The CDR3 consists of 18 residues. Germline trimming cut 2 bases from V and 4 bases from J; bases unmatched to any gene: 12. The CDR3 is CASSYRTGGARGGTEAFF. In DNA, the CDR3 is TGTGCCAGCAGTTACCGGACAGGGGGCGCTCGGGGGGGCACTGAAGCTTTCTTT.

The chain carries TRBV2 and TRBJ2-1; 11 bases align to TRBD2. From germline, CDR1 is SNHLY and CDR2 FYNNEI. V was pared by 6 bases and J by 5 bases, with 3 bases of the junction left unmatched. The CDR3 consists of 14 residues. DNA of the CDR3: TGTGCCAGCAGGGTGGGACTAGCGGACAATGAGCAGTTCTTC. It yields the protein CASRVGLADNEQFF.

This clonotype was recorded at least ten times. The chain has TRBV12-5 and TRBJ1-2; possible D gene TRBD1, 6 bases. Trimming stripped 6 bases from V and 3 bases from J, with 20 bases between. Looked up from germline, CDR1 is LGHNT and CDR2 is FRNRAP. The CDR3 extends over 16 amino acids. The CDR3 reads CASGNPGARFYYGYTF. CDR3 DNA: TGTGCTAGTGGCAACCCGGGGGCGCGTTTCTACTATGGCTACACCTTC.

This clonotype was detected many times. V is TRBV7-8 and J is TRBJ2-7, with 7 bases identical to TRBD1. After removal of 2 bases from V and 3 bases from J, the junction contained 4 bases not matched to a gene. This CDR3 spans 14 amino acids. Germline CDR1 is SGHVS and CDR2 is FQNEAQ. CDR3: CASSLRGLDYEQYF. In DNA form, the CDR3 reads TGTGCCAGCAGCTTAAGGGGGCTGGACTACGAGCAGTACTTC. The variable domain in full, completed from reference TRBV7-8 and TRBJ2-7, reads GAGVSQSPRYKVAKRGQDVALRCDPISGHVSLFWYQQALGQGPEFLTYFQNEAQLDKSGLPSDRFFAERPEGSVSTLKIQRTQQEDSAVYLCASSLRGLDYEQYFGPGTRLTVT.

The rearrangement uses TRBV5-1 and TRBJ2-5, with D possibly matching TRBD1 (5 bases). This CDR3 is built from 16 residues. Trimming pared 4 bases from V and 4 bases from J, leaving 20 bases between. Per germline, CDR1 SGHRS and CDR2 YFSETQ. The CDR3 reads CASSPGIQGSSETQYF. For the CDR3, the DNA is TGCGCCAGCAGCCCTGGGATCCAGGGATCATCAGAGACCCAGTACTTC.

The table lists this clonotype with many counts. The CDR3 DNA reads as TGTGCCAGCAGCTTAACTAGCGTGGTAGATACGCAGTATTTT. Translating it yields CASSLTSVVDTQYF. The genes are TRBV11-1 and TRBJ2-3; 7 bases map to TRBD2. CDR3 length: 14 amino acids. V lost 2 bases to trimming and J lost 5 bases; unmatched junction nucleotides: 4. The germline CDR1 and CDR2 sequences are SGHAT and FQDESV (reference sequence). Full variable domain (missing parts from reference TRBV11-1 and TRBJ2-3): EAEVAQSPRYKITEKSQAVAFWCDPISGHATLYWYRQILGQGPELLVQFQDESVVDDSQLPKDRFSAERLKGVDSTLKIQPAELGDSAMYLCASSLTSVVDTQYFGPGTRLTVL.

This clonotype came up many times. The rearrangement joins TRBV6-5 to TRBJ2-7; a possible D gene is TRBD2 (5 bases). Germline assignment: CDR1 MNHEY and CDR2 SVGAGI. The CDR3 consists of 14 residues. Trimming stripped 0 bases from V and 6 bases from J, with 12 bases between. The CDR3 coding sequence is TGTGCCAGCAGTTACTCGGAGGTTTCGGGCGAGCAGTACTTC. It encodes CASSYSEVSGEQYF.

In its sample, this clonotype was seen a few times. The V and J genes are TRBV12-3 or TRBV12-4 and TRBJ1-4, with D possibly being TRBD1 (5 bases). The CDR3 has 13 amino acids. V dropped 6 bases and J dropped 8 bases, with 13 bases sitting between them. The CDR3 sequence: CASRNLGEEKLFF. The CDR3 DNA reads TGTGCCAGCAGAAACTTAGGGGAGGAAAAACTGTTTTTT.

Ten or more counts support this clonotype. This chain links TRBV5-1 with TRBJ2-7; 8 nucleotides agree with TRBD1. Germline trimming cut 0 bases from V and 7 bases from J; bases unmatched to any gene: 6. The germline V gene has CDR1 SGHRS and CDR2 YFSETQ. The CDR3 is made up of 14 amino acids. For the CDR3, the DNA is TGCGCCAGCAGCTTGGGTGGCAGGGGGCGTGAGCAGTACTTC. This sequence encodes CASSLGGRGREQYF.

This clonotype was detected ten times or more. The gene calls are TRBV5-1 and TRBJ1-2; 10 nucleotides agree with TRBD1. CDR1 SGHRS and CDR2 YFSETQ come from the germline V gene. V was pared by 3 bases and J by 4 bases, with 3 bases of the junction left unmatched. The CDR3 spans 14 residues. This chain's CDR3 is CASSSGQGGYGYTF. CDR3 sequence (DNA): TGCGCCAGCAGCTCTGGACAGGGGGGCTATGGCTACACCTTC.

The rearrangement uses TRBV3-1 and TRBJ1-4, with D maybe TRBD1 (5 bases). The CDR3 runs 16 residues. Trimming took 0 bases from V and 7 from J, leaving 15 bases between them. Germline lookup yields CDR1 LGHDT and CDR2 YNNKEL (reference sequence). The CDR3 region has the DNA TGTGCCAGCAGCCAAGATTACGCAGGGACTGCTGAAAAACTGTTTTTT. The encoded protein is CASSQDYAGTAEKLFF.

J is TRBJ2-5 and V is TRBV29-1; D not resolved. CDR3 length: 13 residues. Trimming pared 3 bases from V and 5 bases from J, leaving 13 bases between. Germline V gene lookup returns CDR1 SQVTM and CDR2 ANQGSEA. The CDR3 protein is CSVDQTPTETQYF. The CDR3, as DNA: TGCAGCGTTGATCAGACCCCAACTGAGACCCAGTACTTC. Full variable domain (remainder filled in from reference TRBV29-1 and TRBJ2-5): SAVISQKPSRDICQRGTSLTIQCQVDSQVTMMFWYRQQPGQSLTLIATANQGSEATYESGFVIDKFPISRPNLTFSTLTVSNMSPEDSSIYLCSVDQTPTETQYFGPGTRLLVL.

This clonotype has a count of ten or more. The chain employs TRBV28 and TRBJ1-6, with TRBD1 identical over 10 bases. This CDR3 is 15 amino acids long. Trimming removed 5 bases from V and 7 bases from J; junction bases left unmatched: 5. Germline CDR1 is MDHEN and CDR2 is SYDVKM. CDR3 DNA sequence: TGTGCCAGCAGTCCAAGACAGGGGGCGAATTCACCCCTCCACTTT. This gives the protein CASSPRQGANSPLHF. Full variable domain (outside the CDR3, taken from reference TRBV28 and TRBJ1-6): DVKVTQSSRYLVKRTGEKVFLECVQDMDHENMFWYRQDPGLGLRLIYFSYDVKMKEKGDIPEGYSVSREKKERFSLILESASTNQTSMYLCASSPRQGANSPLHFGNGTRLTVT.

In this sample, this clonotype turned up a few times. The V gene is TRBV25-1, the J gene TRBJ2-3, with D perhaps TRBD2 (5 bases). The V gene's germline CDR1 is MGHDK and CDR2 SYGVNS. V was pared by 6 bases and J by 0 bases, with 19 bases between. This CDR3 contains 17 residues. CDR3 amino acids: CASSREPKTYSTDTQYF. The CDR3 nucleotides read TGTGCCAGCAGCCGGGAACCCAAAACTTACAGCACAGATACGCAGTATTTT.

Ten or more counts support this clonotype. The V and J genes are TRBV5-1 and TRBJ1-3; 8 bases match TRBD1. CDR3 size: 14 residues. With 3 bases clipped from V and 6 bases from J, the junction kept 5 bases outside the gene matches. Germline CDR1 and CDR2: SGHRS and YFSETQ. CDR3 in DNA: TGCGCCAGCAGCTCTGCGACAGGGGAAAACACCATATATTTT. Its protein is CASSSATGENTIYF.

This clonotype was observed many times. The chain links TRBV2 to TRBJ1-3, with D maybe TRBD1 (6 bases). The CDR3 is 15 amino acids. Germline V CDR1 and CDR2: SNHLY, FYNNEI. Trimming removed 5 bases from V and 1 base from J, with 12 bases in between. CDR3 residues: CASSRDTSSGNTIYF. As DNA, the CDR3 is TGTGCCAGCAGTCGGGACACTTCGTCTGGAAACACCATATATTTT.

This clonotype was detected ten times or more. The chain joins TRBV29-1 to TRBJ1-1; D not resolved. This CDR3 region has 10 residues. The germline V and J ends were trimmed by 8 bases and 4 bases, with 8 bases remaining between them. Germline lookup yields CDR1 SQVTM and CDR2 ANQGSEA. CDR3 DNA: TGCAGCTTTTTGGGCACTGAAGCTTTCTTT. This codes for CSFLGTEAFF.

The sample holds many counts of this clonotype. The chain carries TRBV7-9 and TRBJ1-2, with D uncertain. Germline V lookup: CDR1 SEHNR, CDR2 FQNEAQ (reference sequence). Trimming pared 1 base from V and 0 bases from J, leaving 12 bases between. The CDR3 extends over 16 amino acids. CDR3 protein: CASSLESRLANYGYTF. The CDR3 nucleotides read TGTGCCAGCAGCTTAGAGTCCAGGCTTGCTAACTATGGCTACACCTTC.

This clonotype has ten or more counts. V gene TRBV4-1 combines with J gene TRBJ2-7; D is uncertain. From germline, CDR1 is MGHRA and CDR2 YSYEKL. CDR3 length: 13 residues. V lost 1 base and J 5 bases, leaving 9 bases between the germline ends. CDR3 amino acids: CASSQGGPDEQYF. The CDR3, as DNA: TGCGCCAGCAGCCAAGGGGGTCCTGACGAGCAGTACTTC.

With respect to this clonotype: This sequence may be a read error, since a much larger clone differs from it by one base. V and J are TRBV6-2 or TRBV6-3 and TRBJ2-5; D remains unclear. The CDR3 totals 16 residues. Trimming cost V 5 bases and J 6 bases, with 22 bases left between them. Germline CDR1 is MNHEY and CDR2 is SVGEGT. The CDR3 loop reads CASSPTEITWRKTQYF. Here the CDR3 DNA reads TGTGCCAGCAGTCCCACTGAAATAACTTGGCGGAAGACCCAGTACTTC.

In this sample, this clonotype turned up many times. The DNA of the CDR3 is TGTGCCAGCACGTCCCGGGGGGGCCCTAGCGGGGTTTCCTACGAGCAGTACTTC. Amino acid sequence: CASTSRGGPSGVSYEQYF. The rearrangement joins TRBV7-2 to TRBJ2-7; TRBD2 aligns across 9 bases. Germline lookup yields CDR1 SGHTA and CDR2 FQGNSA. The junction had 17 bases not matched to a gene; V was cut back by 7 bases and J by 1 base. The CDR3 loop spans 18 amino acids.

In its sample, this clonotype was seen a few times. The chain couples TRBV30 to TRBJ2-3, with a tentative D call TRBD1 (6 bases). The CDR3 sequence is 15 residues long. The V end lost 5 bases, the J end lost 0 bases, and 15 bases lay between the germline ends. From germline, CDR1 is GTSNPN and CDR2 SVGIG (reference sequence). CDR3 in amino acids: CAWATGSSSTDTQYF. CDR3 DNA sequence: TGTGCCTGGGCTACAGGGAGTTCTAGCACAGATACGCAGTATTTT.

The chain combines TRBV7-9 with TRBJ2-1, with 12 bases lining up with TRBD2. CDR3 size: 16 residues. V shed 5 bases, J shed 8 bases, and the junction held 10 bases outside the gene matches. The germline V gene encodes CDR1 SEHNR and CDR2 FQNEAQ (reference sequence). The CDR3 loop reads CASSTWTSGISDEQFF. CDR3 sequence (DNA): TGTGCCAGCAGCACCTGGACTAGCGGGATTTCGGATGAGCAGTTCTTC.

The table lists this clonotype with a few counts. CDR3 nucleotides: TGTGCCAGTAATAGGGGGGACAAGAAGAACACTGAAGCTTTCTTT. Translation: CASNRGDKKNTEAFF. The rearrangement links TRBV19 to TRBJ1-1; the D gene is possibly TRBD1 (6 bases). Germline values: CDR1 LNHDA, CDR2 SQIVND (reference sequence). V was cut by 7 bases and J by 1 base, with 16 bases left in between. The CDR3 runs 15 residues.

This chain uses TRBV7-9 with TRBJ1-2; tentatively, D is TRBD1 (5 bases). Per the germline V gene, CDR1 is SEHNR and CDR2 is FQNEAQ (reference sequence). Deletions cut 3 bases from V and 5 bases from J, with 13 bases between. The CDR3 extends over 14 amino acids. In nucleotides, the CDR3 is TGTGCCAGCAGCTTCACAGGAATGGATTATGGCTACACCTTC. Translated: CASSFTGMDYGYTF.

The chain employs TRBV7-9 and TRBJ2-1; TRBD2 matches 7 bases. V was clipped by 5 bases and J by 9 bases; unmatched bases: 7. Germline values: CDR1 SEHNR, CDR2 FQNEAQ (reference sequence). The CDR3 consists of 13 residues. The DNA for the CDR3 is TGTGCCAGCAGCCGATCCGCGGGAGTTGAGCAGTTCTTC. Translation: CASSRSAGVEQFF.

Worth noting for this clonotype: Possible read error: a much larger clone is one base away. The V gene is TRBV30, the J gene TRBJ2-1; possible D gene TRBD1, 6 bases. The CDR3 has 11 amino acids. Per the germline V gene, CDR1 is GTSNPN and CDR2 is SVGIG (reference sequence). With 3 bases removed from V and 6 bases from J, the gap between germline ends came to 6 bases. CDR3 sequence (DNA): TGTGCCTGGAGAGGGGGCAATGAGCAGTTCTTC. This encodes CAWRGGNEQFF.

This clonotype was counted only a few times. CDR3 coding DNA: TGCAGTGCTAGAGAGGGGGCAGGGACAAATGAAAAACTGTTTTTT. Its translation is CSAREGAGTNEKLFF. The V and J genes are TRBV20-1 and TRBJ1-4; TRBD1 might be the D (6 bases). The germline CDR1 and CDR2 sequences are DFQATT and SNEGSKA (reference sequence). The CDR3 loop spans 15 amino acids. V was shortened by 0 bases and J by 5 bases, with 13 bases between the two germline ends.

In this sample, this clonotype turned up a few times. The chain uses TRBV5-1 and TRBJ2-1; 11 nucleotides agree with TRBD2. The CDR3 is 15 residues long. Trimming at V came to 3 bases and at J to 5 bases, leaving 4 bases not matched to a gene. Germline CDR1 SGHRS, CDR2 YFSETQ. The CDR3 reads CASSSGLAVDNEQFF. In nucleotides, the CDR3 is TGCGCCAGCAGCTCGGGACTAGCGGTAGACAATGAGCAGTTCTTC.

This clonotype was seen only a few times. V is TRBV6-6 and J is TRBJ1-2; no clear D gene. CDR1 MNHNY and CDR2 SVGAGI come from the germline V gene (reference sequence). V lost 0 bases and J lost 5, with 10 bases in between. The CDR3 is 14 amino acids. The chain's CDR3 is CASSYSGIGYGYTF. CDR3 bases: TGTGCCAGCAGTTACTCAGGGATTGGGTATGGCTACACCTTC.

As DNA, the CDR3 is TGTGCCAGTAGTCGAAGCGGGAGGGCCCACAATGAGCAGTTCTTC. Encoded protein: CASSRSGRAHNEQFF. The chain combines TRBV19 with TRBJ2-1; 10 bases are a match to TRBD2. V lost 5 bases to trimming and J lost 5 bases; unmatched junction nucleotides: 6. Germline V gene sequence: CDR1 LNHDA, CDR2 SQIVND (reference sequence). The CDR3 loop spans 15 amino acids.